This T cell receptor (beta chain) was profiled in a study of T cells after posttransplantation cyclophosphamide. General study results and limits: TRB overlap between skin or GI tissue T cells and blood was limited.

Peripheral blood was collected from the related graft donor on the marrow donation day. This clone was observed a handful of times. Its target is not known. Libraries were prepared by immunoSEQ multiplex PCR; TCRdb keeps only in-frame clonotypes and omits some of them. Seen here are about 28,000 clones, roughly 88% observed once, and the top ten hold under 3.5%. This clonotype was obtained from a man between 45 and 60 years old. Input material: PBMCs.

CDR3 amino acids: CASSARGTWTGELFF. CDR3 in DNA: TGCGCCAGCAGCGCGAGGGGGACGTGGACCGGGGAGCTGTTTTTT. The V and J genes are TRBV5-1 and TRBJ2-2; D may be TRBD1 (6 bases). The CDR3 runs 15 residues. Trimming removed 4 bases from V and 5 bases from J, with 15 bases in between. Germline V gene lookup returns CDR1 SGHRS and CDR2 YFSETQ.